The T cell receptor beta chain under discussion was sequenced for a study of beta chain features in type 1 diabetes. At the level of the study: Sorted cells from all samples, numbering 107,917,701, were examined.

The germline V gene has CDR1 MNHEY and CDR2 SVGAGI. CDR3 length: 13 amino acids. Trimming cost V 4 bases and J 3 bases, with 9 bases left between them. Study conclusions and caveats: Type 1 diabetes patients had fewer VDJ junction insertions and more deletions.

Expressed TCRB transcripts were sequenced because the entire RNA isolate underwent reverse transcription. Repertoires were generated with immunoSEQ multiplex PCR, while TCRdb's copy carries only in-frame clones and drops some. The sample comprises roughly 290,000 clones, approximately 8.1% of which are singletons, and roughly 1% rests with the top ten. This clone was recorded a few times. Its antigen is not known. The sequenced sample consisted of central memory CD4+ T cells from blood. The chain has TRBV6-5 and TRBJ1-1; D is unclear. The TCR sequence derives from a woman aged 18-29 years in good health. The CDR3 DNA reads TGTGCCAGCAGTTTCAATAAGTACACTGAAGCTTTCTTT. Translation: CASSFNKYTEAFF.